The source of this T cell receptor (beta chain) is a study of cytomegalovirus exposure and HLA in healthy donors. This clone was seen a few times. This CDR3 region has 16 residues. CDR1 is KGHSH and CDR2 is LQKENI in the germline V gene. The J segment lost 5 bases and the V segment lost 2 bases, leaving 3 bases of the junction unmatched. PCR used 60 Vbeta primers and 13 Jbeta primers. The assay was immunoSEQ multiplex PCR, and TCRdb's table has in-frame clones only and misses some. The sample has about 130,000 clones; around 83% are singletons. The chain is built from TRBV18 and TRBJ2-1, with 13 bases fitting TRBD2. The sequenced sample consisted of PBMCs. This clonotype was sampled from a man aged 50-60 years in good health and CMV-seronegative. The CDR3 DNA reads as TGTGCCAGCTCACCAGAGGGACTAGCGGGAAACAATGAGCAGTTCTTC. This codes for CASSPEGLAGNNEQFF.